This T cell receptor beta chain was sequenced in a study of OX40 agonist ivuxolimab in advanced cancers. Whole-study context: The eligibility criteria allowed prior anti-PD-1, anti-PD-L1 or anti-CTLA-4 therapy, and under 50% had some.

The CDR3 is 14 residues long. The germline V gene encodes CDR1 SGHDT and CDR2 YYEEEE. The V end lost 4 bases, the J end lost 6 bases, and 14 bases lay between the germline ends. Blood samples were obtained at baseline, cycle 4 day 1, and cycle 7 day 1. TCRdb's copy holds only in-frame clones and misses some; the assay was immunoSEQ multiplex PCR. This table has some 11,000 clones, about 89% appearing once. The V gene is TRBV5-6, the J gene TRBJ1-5; D is unresolved. The material sequenced was CD4+ or CD8+ T cells sorted from blood, taken in a trial of the OX40 agonist ivuxolimab. The sequence was obtained from an adult with an advanced solid tumor such as melanoma, head and neck, liver or kidney cancer. The CDR3 coding sequence is TGTGCCAGCAGCCCGATTCGGGTTATTCAGCCCCAGCATTTT. It encodes CASSPIRVIQPQHF.